Given below is one T cell receptor beta chain in context. No antigen is known for it. TCRdb keeps only in-frame clones here, not all; method: immunoSEQ multiplex PCR. The profile covers about 93,000 clones, with around 80% appearing a single time and over 7.5% taken by the ten largest. The sample comes from a study of PD-1 blockade in classical Hodgkin lymphoma. Study-wide background: Nivolumab dosed at 3 mg/kg went to patients intravenously every 2 weeks.

General study findings and limits: In newly diagnosed patients, baseline TCR diversity was reportedly below that of healthy donors. Patients who responded completely had about the same baseline diversity as newly diagnosed patients.

Documented time point: cycle 4 day 1 (C4D1), after more than five weeks of nivolumab. In every patient, relapse followed autologous stem cell transplantation, while exposure to brentuximab vedotin differed. The CDR3 totals 16 residues. The V gene end was trimmed by 2 bases and the J gene end by 3 bases; junction bases not matched to a gene: 5. CDR1 and CDR2 (germline): MRHNA, SNTAGT. This specimen was peripheral blood mononuclear cells (PBMCs), taken before the fourth cycle of nivolumab. The receptor comes from a human donor with classical Hodgkin lymphoma. The chain employs TRBV6-4 and TRBJ1-1; 11 nucleotides align to TRBD1. The CDR3 loop reads CASSDLWDRGDTEAFF. CDR3 sequence (DNA): TGTGCCAGCAGTGACCTATGGGACAGGGGGGACACTGAAGCTTTCTTT.